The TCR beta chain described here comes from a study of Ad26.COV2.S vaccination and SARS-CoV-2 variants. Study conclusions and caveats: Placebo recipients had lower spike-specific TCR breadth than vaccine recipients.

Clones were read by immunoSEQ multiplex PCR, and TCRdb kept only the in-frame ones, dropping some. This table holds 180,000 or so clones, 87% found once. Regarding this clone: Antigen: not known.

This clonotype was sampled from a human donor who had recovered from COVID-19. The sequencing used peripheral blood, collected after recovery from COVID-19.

The CDR3 spells CASSQPSNQPQHF. CDR3 DNA sequence: TGTGCCAGCAGCCAACCGAGTAATCAGCCCCAGCATTTT. V usage is TRBV4-2 and J usage is TRBJ1-5; D gene uncertain. The V and J ends lost 2 bases and 4 bases respectively, with 6 bases between them. The germline V gene encodes CDR1 LGHNA and CDR2 YNFKEQ. CDR3 size: 13 residues.